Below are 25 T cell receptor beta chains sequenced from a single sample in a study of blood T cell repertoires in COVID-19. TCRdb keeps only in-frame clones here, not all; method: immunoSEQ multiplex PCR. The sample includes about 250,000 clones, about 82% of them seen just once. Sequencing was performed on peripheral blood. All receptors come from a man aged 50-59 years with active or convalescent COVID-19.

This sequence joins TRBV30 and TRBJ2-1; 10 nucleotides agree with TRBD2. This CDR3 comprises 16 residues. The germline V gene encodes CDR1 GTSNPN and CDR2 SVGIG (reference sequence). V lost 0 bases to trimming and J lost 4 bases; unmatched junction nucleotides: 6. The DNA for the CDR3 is TGTGCCTGGAGTGTTCGTAGCGGGAGGCGATACAATGAGCAGTTCTTC. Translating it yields CAWSVRSGRRYNEQFF.

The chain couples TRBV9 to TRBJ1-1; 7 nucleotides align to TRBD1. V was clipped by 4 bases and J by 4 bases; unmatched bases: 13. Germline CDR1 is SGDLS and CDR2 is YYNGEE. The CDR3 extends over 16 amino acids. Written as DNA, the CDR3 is TGTGCCAGCAGCCCGCGTACAGGGGCCGTGGGCACTGAAGCTTTCTTT. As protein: CASSPRTGAVGTEAFF.

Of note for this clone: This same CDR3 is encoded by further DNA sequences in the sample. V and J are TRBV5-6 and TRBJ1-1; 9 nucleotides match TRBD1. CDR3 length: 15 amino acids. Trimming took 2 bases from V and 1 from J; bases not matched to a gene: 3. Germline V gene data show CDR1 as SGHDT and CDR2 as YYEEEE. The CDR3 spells CASSFGTGRNTEAFF. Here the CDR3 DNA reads TGTGCCAGCAGCTTTGGGACAGGGCGGAACACTGAAGCTTTCTTT.

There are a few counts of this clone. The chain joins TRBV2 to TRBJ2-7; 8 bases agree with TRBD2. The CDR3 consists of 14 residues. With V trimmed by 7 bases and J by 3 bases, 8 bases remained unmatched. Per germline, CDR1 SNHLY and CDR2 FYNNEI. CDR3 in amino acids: CASNRGGPGYEQYF. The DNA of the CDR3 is TGTGCCAGCAACCGGGGGGGGCCTGGCTACGAGCAGTACTTC.

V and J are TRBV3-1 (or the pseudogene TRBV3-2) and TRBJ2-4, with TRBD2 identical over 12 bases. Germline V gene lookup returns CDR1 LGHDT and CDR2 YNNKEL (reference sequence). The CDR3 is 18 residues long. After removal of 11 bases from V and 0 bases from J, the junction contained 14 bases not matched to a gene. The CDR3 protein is CAREASGRVPIAKNIQYF. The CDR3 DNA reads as TGTGCCCGCGAGGCTAGCGGGAGGGTGCCGATAGCCAAAAACATTCAGTACTTC.

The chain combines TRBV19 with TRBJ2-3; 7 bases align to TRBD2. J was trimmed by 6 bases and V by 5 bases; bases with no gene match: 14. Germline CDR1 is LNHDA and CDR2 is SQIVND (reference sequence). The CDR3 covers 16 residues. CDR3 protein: CASSPQRDIVGDTQYF. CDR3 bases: TGTGCCAGTAGTCCCCAGCGGGATATTGTAGGGGATACGCAGTATTTT.

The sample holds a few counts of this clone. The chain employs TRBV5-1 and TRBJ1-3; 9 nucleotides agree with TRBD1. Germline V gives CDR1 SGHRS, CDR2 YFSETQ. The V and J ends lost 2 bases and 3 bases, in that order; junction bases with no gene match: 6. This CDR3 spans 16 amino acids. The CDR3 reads CASSFRRDRVGNTIYF. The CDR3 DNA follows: TGCGCCAGCAGCTTCCGCCGGGACAGGGTTGGAAACACCATATATTTT.

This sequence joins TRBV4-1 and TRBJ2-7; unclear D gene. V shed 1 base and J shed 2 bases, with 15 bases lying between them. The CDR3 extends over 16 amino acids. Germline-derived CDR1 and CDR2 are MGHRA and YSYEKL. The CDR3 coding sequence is TGCGCCAGCAGCCAAGGGTTTCTGGGCGTTGCCTACGAGCAGTACTTC. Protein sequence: CASSQGFLGVAYEQYF.

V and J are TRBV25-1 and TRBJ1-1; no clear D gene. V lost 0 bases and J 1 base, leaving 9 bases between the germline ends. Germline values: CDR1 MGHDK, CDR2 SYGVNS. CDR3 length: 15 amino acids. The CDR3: CASSEYPRGNTEAFF. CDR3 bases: TGTGCCAGCAGTGAATATCCCCGGGGGAACACTGAAGCTTTCTTT.

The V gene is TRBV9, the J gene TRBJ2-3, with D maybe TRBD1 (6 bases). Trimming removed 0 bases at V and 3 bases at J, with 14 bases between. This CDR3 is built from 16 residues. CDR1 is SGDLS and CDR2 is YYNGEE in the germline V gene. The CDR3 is CASSVAGARGTDTQYF. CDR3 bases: TGTGCCAGCAGCGTAGCTGGCGCCAGGGGTACAGATACGCAGTATTTT. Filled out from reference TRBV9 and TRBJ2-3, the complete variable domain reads DSGVTQTPKHLITATGQRVTLRCSPRSGDLSVYWYQQSLDQGLQFLIQYYNGEERAKGNILERFSAQQFPDLHSELNLSSLELGDSALYFCASSVAGARGTDTQYFGPGTRLTVL.

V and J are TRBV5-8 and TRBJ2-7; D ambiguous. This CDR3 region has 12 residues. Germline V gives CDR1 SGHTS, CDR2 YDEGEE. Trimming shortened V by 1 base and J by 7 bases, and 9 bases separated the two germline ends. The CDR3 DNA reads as TGTGCCAGCAGCTTGAATGACATGGAGCAGTACTTC. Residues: CASSLNDMEQYF.

DNA of the CDR3: TGTGCCAGCAGCCTACAGGGGAAAGCTTTCTTT. Translating gives CASSLQGKAFF. This chain links TRBV7-9 with TRBJ1-1, with 7 positions matching TRBD1. Germline V lookup: CDR1 SEHNR, CDR2 FQNEAQ (reference sequence). This CDR3 spans 11 amino acids. The junction had 3 bases not matched to a gene; V was cut back by 5 bases and J by 9 bases.

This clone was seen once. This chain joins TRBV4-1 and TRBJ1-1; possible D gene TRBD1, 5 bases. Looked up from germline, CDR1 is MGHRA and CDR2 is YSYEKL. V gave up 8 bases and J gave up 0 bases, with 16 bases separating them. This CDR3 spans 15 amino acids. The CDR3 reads CASARGAGLNTEAFF. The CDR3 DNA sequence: TGCGCCAGCGCACGAGGAGCAGGGTTGAACACTGAAGCTTTCTTT.

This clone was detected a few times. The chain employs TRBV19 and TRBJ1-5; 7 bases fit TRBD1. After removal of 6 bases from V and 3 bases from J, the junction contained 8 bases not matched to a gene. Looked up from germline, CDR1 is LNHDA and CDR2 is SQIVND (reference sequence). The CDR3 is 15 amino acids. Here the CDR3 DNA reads TGTGCCAGTAGATTCGGGACAGATTACAATCAGCCCCAGCATTTT. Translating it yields CASRFGTDYNQPQHF.

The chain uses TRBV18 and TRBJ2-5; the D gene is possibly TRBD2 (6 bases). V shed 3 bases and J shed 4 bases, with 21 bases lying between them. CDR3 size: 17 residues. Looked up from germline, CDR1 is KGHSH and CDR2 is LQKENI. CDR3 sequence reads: CASSPTERGNAGETQYF. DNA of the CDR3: TGTGCCAGCTCACCCACCGAACGGGGGAATGCGGGAGAGACCCAGTACTTC.

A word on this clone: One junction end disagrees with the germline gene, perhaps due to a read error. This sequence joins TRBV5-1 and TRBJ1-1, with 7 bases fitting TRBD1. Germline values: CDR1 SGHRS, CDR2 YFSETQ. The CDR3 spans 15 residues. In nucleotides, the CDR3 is TGCGCCAGTAGCTTGTTCGGGACAGAAAGCACTGAAGCTTTCTTT. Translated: CASSLFGTESTEAFF.

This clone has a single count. The CDR3 spells CASSLGTRTYEQYF. CDR3 sequence (DNA): TGTGCCAGCAGCTTAGGGACTCGGACCTACGAGCAGTACTTC. The chain links TRBV7-2 to TRBJ2-7; D is perhaps TRBD2 (5 bases). This CDR3 spans 14 amino acids. V was shortened by 1 base and J by 2 bases, with 9 bases between the two germline ends. Germline V lookup: CDR1 SGHTA, CDR2 FQGNSA.

The CDR3 protein is CASSQGPESSYNSPLHF. The DNA of the CDR3 is TGCGCCAGCAGCCAGGGGCCGGAAAGCTCCTATAATTCACCCCTCCACTTT. The chain carries TRBV4-3 and TRBJ1-6; tentative D call: TRBD1 (5 bases). The CDR3 has 17 amino acids. V gave up 3 bases and J gave up 0 bases, with 12 bases separating them. Germline V gives CDR1 LGHNA, CDR2 YSLEER.

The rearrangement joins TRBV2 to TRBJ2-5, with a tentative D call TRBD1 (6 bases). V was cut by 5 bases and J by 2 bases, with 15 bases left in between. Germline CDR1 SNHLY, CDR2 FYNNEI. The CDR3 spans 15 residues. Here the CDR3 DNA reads TGTGCCAGCAGTCCCAGGGGTCTACTGCAAGAGACCCAGTACTTC. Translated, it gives CASSPRGLLQETQYF.

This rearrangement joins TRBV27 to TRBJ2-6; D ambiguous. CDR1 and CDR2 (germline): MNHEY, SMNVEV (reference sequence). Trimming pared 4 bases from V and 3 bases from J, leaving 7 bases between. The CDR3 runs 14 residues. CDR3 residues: CASSSLLGANVLTF. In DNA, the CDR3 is TGTGCCAGCAGTTCCCTCCTTGGGGCCAACGTCCTGACTTTC.

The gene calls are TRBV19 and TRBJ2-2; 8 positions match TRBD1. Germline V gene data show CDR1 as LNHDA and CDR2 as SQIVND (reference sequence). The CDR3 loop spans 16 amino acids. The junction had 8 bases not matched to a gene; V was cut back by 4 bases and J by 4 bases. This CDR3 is CASSNRDRKITGELFF. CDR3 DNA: TGTGCCAGTAGTAACCGGGACAGGAAAATCACCGGGGAGCTGTTTTTT.

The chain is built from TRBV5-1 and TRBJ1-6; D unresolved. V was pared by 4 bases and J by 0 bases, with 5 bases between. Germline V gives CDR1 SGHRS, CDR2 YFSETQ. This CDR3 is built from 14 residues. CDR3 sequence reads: CASSVSSYNSPLHF. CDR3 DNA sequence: TGCGCCAGCAGCGTGAGCTCCTATAATTCACCCCTCCACTTT.

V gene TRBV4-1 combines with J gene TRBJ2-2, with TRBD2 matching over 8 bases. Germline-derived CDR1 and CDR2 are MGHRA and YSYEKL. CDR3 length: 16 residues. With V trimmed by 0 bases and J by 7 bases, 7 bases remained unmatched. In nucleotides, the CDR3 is TGCGCCAGCAGCCAAGATCGGGGGGGGCGAAGCGGGGAGCTGTTTTTT. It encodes CASSQDRGGRSGELFF.

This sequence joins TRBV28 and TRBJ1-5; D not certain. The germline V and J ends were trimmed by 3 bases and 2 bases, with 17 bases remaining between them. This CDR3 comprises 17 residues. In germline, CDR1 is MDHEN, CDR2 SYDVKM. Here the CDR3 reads CASSFNAGEGRNQPQHF. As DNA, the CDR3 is TGTGCCAGCAGTTTTAATGCCGGGGAGGGCCGCAATCAGCCCCAGCATTTT. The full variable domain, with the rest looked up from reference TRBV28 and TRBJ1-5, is DVKVTQSSRYLVKRTGEKVFLECVQDMDHENMFWYRQDPGLGLRLIYFSYDVKMKEKGDIPEGYSVSREKKERFSLILESASTNQTSMYLCASSFNAGEGRNQPQHFGDGTRLSIL.

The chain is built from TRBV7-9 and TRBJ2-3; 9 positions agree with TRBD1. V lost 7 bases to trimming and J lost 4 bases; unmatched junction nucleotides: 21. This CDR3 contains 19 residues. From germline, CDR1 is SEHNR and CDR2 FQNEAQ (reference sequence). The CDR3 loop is CASIPSPSRDRASSDTQYF. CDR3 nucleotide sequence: TGTGCCAGCATCCCGAGCCCTTCCCGGGACAGGGCTTCATCAGATACGCAGTATTTT.